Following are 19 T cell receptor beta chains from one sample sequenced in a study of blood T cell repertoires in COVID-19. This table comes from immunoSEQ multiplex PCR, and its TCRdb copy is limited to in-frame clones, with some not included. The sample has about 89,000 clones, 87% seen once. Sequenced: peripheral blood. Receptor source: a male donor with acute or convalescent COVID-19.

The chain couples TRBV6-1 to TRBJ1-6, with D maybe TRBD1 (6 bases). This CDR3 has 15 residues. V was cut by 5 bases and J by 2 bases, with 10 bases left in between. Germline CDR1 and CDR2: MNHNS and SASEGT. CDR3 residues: CASSFRTAYNSPLHF. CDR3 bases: TGTGCCAGCAGTTTTCGGACAGCCTATAATTCACCCCTCCACTTT.

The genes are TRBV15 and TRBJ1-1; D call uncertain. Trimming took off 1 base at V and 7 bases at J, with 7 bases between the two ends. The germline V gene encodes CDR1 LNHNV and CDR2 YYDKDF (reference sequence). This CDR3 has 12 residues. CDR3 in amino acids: CATSRAEGEAFF. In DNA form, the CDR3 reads TGTGCCACCAGCAGAGCCGAGGGTGAAGCTTTCTTT.

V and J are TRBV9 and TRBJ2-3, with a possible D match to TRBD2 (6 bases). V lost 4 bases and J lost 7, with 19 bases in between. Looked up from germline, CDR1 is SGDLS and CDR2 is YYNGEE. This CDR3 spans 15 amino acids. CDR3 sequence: CASSTSGLRMHTQYF. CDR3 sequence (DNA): TGTGCCAGCAGCACATCGGGACTGAGGATGCATACGCAGTATTTT.

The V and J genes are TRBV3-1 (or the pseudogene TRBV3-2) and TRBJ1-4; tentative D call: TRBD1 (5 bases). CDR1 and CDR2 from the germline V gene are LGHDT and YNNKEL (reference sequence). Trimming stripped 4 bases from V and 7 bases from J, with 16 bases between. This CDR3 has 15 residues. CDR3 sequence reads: CASSPPGQGGEKLFF. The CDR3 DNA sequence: TGTGCCAGCAGCCCTCCCGGGCAGGGAGGTGAAAAACTGTTTTTT.

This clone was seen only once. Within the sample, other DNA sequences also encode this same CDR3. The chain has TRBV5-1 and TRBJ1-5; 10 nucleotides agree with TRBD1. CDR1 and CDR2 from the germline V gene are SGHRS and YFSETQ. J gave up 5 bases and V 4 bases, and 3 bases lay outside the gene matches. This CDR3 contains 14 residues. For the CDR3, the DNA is TGCGCCAGCAGCCATGGACAGGGGGATCAGCCCCAGCATTTT. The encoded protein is CASSHGQGDQPQHF.

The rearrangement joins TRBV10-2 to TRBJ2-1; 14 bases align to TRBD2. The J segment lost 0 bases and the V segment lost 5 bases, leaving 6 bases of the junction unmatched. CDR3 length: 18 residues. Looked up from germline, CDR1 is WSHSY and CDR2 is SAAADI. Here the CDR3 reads CASSRTSGGPSSYNEQFF. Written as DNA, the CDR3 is TGCGCCAGCAGTAGGACTAGCGGGGGGCCAAGCTCCTACAATGAGCAGTTCTTC.

CDR3 protein: CASSRAENTEAFF. The CDR3 DNA reads as TGTGCCAGCAGCCGAGCGGAGAACACTGAAGCTTTCTTT. The chain links TRBV6-5 to TRBJ1-1, with no clear D. Germline values: CDR1 MNHEY, CDR2 SVGAGI. The V and J ends lost 6 bases and 1 base respectively, with 9 bases between them. CDR3 length: 13 amino acids.

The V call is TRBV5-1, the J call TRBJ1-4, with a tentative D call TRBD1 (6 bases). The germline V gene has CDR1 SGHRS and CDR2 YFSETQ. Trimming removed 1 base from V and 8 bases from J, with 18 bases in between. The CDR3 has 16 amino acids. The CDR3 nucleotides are TGCGCCAGCAGCTTGCCCGGCCCCGGGGGGCTGGAAAAACTGTTTTTT. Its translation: CASSLPGPGGLEKLFF. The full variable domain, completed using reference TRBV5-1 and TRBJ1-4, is KAGVTQTPRYLIKTRGQQVTLSCSPISGHRSVSWYQQTPGQGLQFLFEYFSETQRNKGNFPGRFSGRQFSNSRSEMNVSTLELGDSALYLCASSLPGPGGLEKLFFGSGTQLSVL.

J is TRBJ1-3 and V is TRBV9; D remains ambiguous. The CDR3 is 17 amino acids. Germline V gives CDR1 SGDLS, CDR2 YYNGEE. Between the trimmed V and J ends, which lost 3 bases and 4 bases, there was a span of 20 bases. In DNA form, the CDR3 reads TGTGCCAGCAGCGAACTTGCTGGAGGCACACTGGGAAACACCATATATTTT. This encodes CASSELAGGTLGNTIYF. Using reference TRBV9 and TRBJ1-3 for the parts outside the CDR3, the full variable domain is DSGVTQTPKHLITATGQRVTLRCSPRSGDLSVYWYQQSLDQGLQFLIQYYNGEERAKGNILERFSAQQFPDLHSELNLSSLELGDSALYFCASSELAGGTLGNTIYFGEGSWLTVV.

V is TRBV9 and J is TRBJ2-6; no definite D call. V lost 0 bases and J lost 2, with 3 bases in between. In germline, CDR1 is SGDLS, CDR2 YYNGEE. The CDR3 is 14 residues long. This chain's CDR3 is CASSVEPGANVLTF. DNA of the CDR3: TGTGCCAGCAGCGTAGAGCCTGGGGCCAACGTCCTGACTTTC.

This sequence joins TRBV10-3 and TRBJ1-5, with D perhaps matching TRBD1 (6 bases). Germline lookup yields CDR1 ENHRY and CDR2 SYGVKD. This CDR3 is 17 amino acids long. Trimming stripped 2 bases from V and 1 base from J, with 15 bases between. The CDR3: CAISETLTGFSNQPQHF. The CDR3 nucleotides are TGTGCCATCAGTGAGACCCTAACAGGGTTCAGCAATCAGCCCCAGCATTTT.

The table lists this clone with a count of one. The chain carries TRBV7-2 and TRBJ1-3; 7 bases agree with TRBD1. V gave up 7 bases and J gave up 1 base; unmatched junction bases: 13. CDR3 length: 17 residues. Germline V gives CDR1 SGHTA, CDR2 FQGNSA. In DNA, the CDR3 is TGTGCCAGCAACAAACAGGGGAACCCCGTTTCTGGAAACACCATATATTTT. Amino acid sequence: CASNKQGNPVSGNTIYF.

In nucleotides, the CDR3 is TGTGCCAGCTCACCGGGTTCTATGGCGCAGGTCAGCGAGCAGTACTTC. Protein: CASSPGSMAQVSEQYF. The rearrangement links TRBV18 to TRBJ2-7; no clear D. The V and J ends lost 3 bases and 6 bases respectively, with 21 bases between them. This CDR3 is 16 amino acids long. Germline values: CDR1 KGHSH, CDR2 LQKENI.

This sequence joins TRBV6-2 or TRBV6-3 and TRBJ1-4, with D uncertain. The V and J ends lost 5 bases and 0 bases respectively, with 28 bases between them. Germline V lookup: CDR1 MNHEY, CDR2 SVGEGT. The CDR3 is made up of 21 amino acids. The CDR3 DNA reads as TGTGCCAGCAGTACCCATCTCTGGACTATGAGGTTTGGGGCAACTAATGAAAAACTGTTTTTT. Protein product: CASSTHLWTMRFGATNEKLFF.

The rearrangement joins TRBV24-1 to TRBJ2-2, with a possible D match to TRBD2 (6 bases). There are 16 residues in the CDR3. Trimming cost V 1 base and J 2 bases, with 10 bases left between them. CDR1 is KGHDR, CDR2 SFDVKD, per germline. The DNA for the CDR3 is TGTGCCACCAGTGATTTCTCCGGGAGAAACACCGGGGAGCTGTTTTTT. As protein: CATSDFSGRNTGELFF.

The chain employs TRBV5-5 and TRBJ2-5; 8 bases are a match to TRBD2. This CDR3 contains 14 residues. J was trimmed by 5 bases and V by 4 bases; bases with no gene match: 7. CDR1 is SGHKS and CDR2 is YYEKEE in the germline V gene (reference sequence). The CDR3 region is CASSVAGYGETQYF. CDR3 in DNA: TGTGCCAGCAGCGTAGCGGGGTACGGGGAGACCCAGTACTTC.

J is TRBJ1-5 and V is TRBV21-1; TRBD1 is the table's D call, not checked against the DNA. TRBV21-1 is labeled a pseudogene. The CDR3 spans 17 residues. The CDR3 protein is CASSKGRRGRVNQPQHF. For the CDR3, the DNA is TGTGCCAGCAGCAAAGGTCGAAGGGGAAGGGTCAATCAGCCCCAGCATTTT.

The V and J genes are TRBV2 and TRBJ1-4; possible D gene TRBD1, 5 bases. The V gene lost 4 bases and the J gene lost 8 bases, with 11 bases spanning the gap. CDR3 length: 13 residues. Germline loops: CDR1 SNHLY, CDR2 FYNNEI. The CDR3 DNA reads TGTGCCAGCAGTGGACAGATAGAGGAAAAACTGTTTTTT. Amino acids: CASSGQIEEKLFF.

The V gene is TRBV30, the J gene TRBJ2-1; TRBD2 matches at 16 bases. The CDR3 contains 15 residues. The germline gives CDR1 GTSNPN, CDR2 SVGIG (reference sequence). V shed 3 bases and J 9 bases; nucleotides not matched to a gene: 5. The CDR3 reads CAWSAGTSGGAEQFF. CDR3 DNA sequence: TGTGCCTGGAGCGCGGGGACTAGCGGGGGGGCTGAGCAGTTCTTC.